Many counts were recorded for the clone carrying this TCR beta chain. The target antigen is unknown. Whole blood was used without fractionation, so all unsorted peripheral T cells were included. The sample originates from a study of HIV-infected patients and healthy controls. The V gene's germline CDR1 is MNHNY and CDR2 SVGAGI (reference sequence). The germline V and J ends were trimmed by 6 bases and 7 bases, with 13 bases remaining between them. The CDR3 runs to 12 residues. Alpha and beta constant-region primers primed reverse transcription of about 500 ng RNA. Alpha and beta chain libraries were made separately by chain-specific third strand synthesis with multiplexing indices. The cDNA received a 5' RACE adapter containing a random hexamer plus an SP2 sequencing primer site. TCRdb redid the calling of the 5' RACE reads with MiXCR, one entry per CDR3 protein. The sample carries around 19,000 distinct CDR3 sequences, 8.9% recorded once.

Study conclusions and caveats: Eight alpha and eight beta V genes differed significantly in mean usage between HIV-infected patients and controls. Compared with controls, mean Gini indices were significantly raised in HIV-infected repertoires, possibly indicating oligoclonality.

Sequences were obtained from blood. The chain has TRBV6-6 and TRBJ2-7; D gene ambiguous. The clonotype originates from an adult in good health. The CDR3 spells CASRDEVGEQYF. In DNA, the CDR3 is TGTGCCAGCAGAGACGAGGTGGGGGAGCAGTACTTC.